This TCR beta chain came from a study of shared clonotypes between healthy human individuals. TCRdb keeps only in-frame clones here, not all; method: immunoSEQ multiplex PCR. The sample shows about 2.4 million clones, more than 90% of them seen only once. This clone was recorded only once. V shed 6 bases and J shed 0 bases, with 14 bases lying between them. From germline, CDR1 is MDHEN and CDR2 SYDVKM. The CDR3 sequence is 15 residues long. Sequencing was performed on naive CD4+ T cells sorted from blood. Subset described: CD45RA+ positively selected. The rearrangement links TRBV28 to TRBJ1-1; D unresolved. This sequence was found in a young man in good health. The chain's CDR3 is CASRRQRYMNTEAFF. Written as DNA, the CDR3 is TGTGCCAGCAGAAGGCAGAGATACATGAACACTGAAGCTTTCTTT.